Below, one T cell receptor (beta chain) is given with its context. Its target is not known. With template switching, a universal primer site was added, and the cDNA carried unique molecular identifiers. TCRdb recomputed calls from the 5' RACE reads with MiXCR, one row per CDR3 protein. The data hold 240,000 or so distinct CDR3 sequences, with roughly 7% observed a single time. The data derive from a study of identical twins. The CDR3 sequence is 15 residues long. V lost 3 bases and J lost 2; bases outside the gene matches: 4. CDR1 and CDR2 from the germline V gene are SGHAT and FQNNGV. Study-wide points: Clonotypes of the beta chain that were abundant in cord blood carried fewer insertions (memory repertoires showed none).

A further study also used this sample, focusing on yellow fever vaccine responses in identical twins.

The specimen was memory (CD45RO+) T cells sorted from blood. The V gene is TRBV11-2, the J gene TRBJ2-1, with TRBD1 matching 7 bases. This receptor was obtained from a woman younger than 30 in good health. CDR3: CASSFNGQAYNEQFF. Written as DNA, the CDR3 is TGTGCCAGCAGCTTTAACGGACAGGCCTACAATGAGCAGTTCTTC. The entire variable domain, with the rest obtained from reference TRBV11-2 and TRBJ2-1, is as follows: EAGVAQSPRYKIIEKRQSVAFWCNPISGHATLYWYQQILGQGPKLLIQFQNNGVVDDSQLPKDRFSAERLKGVDSTLKIQPAKLEDSAVYLCASSFNGQAYNEQFFGPGTRLTVL.